This T cell receptor (beta chain) was captured in a study of cytomegalovirus exposure and HLA in healthy donors. General study points: CMV antigen specificity of a few CMV-associated chains was confirmed in vitro. The study put roughly 160 TCR beta chains on its list as cytomegalovirus-associated. Rare TCR sequences predominated, though certain public TCRs were found in many donors.

Per germline, CDR1 SGHRS and CDR2 YFSETQ. Trimming left V 0 bases short and J 1 base short, with 13 bases between. CDR3 length: 17 residues. Donors were drawn from the approximately 110-subject validation cohort, separate from the approximately 670-subject first cohort. Profiled with immunoSEQ multiplex PCR; TCRdb holds only in-frame clones, not every one. The table shows 95,000 to 150,000 clones, with 75% to 90% occurring only once. For this clone: The antigen is unknown.

Sequencing input: PBMCs. The V call is TRBV5-1, the J call TRBJ2-2, with a possible D match to TRBD1 (5 bases). This sequence originates from a woman in her late teens or twenties in good health and CMV-seronegative. The CDR3 reads CASSLVYGHMNTGELFF. The CDR3 coding sequence is TGCGCCAGCAGCTTGGTATATGGACATATGAACACCGGGGAGCTGTTTTTT.